A selection of T cell receptor beta chains follows, all from one sample in a study of cytomegalovirus exposure and HLA in healthy donors. The table came from immunoSEQ multiplex PCR; TCRdb's copy has only in-frame clones and leaves some out. The profile shows under 200,000 clones, 80% to 90% of them singletons. The specimen sequenced was PBMCs. The receptors were sampled from a woman aged 25 to 39 in good health and CMV-seropositive. Both conserved end residues are part of each CDR3. D genes are given only for firm matches. The size entry is marked missing in some rows and otherwise reads once, few, many or a size class.

>-|TRBV5-1|-|TRBJ1-2
TGCGCCAGCAGCACAGCCCTGGGCTACACCTTC
CASSTALGYTF
>TRBD1|TRBV6-5|-|TRBJ1-4
TGTGCCAGCAGTTCCATGGACAGGGCCGAAAAACTGTTTTTT
CASSSMDRAEKLFF
>TRBD1|TRBV5-1|once|TRBJ1-5
TGCGCCAGCAGCGCCGGGACAGGGGATGGTCAGCCCCAGCATTTT
CASSAGTGDGQPQHF
>-|TRBV7-2|-|TRBJ1-1
TGTGCCAGCAGTAGGGACAACCACAACACTGAAGCTTTCTTT
CASSRDNHNTEAFF
>TRBD1|TRBV5-5|-|TRBJ2-7
TGTGCCAGCATCTCCTGGGACAGGGGTTACGAGCAGTACTTC
CASISWDRGYEQYF
>TRBD1|TRBV7-9|-|TRBJ2-6
TGTGCCAGCAGCTACGCCCAGGGGGAAGGTGCTGGGGCCAACGTCCTGACTTTC
CASSYAQGEGAGANVLTF
>-|TRBV2|-|TRBJ2-4
TGTGCCAGCAGTCTAGCCAAAAACATTCAGTACTTC
CASSLAKNIQYF
>TRBD1|TRBV7-9|few|TRBJ1-2
TGTTCCAGCAGCACCCGGACAGGGGGTACGATCTATGGCTACACCTTC
CSSSTRTGGTIYGYTF
>-|TRBV5-6|-|TRBJ2-1
TGTGCCAGCAGCTACCAGTTATATGCCTACAATGAGCAGTTCTTC
CASSYQLYAYNEQFF
>-|TRBV10-3|-|TRBJ2-5
TGTGCCATCAGTGAGTCGTGGAGTGTTGAAGAGACCCAGTACTTC
CAISESWSVEETQYF
>-|TRBV20-1|-|TRBJ2-7
TGCAGTGCTAGCTACTACGAGCAGTACTTC
CSASYYEQYF
>TRBD2|TRBV6-1|few|TRBJ2-7
TGTGCCAGCTGTAGGAGGGAGGGAAGCTCCTACGAGCAGTACTTC
CASCRREGSSYEQYF
>-|TRBV2|-|TRBJ2-7
TGTGCCAGCAGTGAATACGGTGACGAGCAGTACTTC
CASSEYGDEQYF
>-|TRBV4-2|-|TRBJ2-3
TGTGCCAGCAGTCCAGGGGTTAGCACAGATACGCAGTATTTT
CASSPGVSTDTQYF
>-|TRBV7-9|-|TRBJ2-7
TGTGCCAGCAGCGCCGGAGGTAGCAGAGGGTCCTACGAGCAGTACTTC
CASSAGGSRGSYEQYF
>TRBD2|TRBV7-2|-|TRBJ2-3
TGTGCCAGCCAAAGGGAACTAGCGGGGGGGCTAAACACAGATACGCAGTATTTT
CASQRELAGGLNTDTQYF
>TRBD2|TRBV7-9|-|TRBJ2-5
TGTGCCAGCAGCGCCCCGTGGGGACTAGCGGGGGACCAAGAGACCCAGTACTTC
CASSAPWGLAGDQETQYF
>-|TRBV18|-|TRBJ2-3
TGTGCCAGCTCACCGTATCGGGACTCCAATACGCAGTATTTT
CASSPYRDSNTQYF
>-|TRBV15|-|TRBJ1-5
TGTGCCACCAGCAGAGATCAGGCGAGGCCCCAGCATTTT
CATSRDQARPQHF
>TRBD1|TRBV19|once|TRBJ1-5
TGTGCCAGTAGTATAGTATGGGGGACAGGGGGCCAGCCCCAGCATTTT
CASSIVWGTGGQPQHF
>TRBD1|TRBV5-1|-|TRBJ1-2
TGCGCCAGCAGCCCCGGACAGGGTAACACCTTC
CASSPGQGNTF
>TRBD1|TRBV2|-|TRBJ1-4
TGTGCCAGCAGTGAACGGGGACAGGTAACTGAAAAACTGTTTTTT
CASSERGQVTEKLFF
>TRBD2|TRBV7-2|-|TRBJ2-1
TGTGCCAGCAGCCGCGGGACTAGCGTTCTGTACAATGAGCAGTTCTTC
CASSRGTSVLYNEQFF
>TRBD2|TRBV7-3|-|TRBJ2-2
TGTGCCAGCAGTCGTCTAGCGGGGGGGCCCGGAACCGGGGAGCTGTTTTTT
CASSRLAGGPGTGELFF
>-|TRBV5-5|-|TRBJ1-3
TGTGCCAGCAGCAGGACACCGTTCTCTGGAAACACCATATATTTT
CASSRTPFSGNTIYF
>-|TRBV6-4|-|TRBJ2-3
TGTGCCAGCAGTGGTCTAGATACAGATACGCAGTATTTT
CASSGLDTDTQYF
>-|TRBV14|-|TRBJ2-2
TGTGCCAGCAGCCAGCAGACGAACACCGGGGAGCTGTTTTTT
CASSQQTNTGELFF
>TRBD1|TRBV7-9|-|TRBJ1-2
TGTGCCAGCAGCTGGGGACAGTTTAACTATGGCTACACCTTC
CASSWGQFNYGYTF
>TRBD1|TRBV11-2|-|TRBJ1-1
TGTGCCAGCAGCTCTCGACAGGGTAGGCACACTGAAGCTTTCTTT
CASSSRQGRHTEAFF
>-|TRBV11-1|-|TRBJ2-7
TGTGCCAGCAGCTTGGGCCACTCCTACGAGCAGTACTTC
CASSLGHSYEQYF
>-|TRBV19|once|TRBJ2-7
TGTGCCACTCTGGACCAGGGTTCTAGCTCCTACGAGCAGTACTTC
CATLDQGSSSYEQYF
>-|TRBV7-3|-|TRBJ1-3
TGTGCCAGCAGCCTGAGCTCTGGAAACACCATATATTTT
CASSLSSGNTIYF
>TRBD2|TRBV5-1|-|TRBJ2-3
TGCGCCAGCAGGCTAGCGGGGGGGTATAGCACAGATACGCAGTATTTT
CASRLAGGYSTDTQYF
>TRBD1|TRBV7-2|few|TRBJ1-4
TGTGCCAGCAGCCGTGGACAGGGAGGATGGGAAAAACTGTTTTTT
CASSRGQGGWEKLFF
>-|TRBV6-1|-|TRBJ2-3
TGTGCCAGCAGTGCCACACCGGGGGGCCTGTCAGATACGCAGTATTTT
CASSATPGGLSDTQYF
>TRBD1|TRBV29-1|-|TRBJ2-1
TGCAGCGGTAAGGGACAGGGGGCGACTTTAGGCTACAATGAGCAGTTCTTC
CSGKGQGATLGYNEQFF
>-|TRBV5-1|-|TRBJ1-4
TGCGCCAGCAGCTTGGATTTCGCAACTAATGAAAAACTGTTTTTT
CASSLDFATNEKLFF
>TRBD1|TRBV6-5|-|TRBJ2-1
TGTGCCAGCAGTTACTTCTCCAACAGGGGGCGCGAGCAGTTCTTC
CASSYFSNRGREQFF
>-|TRBV11-2|-|TRBJ2-1
TGTGCCAGCAGCCTGCTCGGTGGGCAGTTGGGCAATGAGCAGTTCTTC
CASSLLGGQLGNEQFF
>-|TRBV7-3|-|TRBJ2-7
TGTGCCAGCAGCTTAGGAGGGTACTCCTACGAGCAGTACTTC
CASSLGGYSYEQYF
>-|TRBV27|-|TRBJ1-5
TGTGCCAGCAGTTTATGGGGGGGCAATCAGCCCCAGCATTTT
CASSLWGGNQPQHF
>TRBD1|TRBV18|-|TRBJ1-1
TGTGCCAGCTCATCAGTTCTCCCTCAACCCGGGACAGGGAACGGAAACACTGAAGCTTTCTTT
CASSSVLPQPGTGNGNTEAFF
>TRBD1|TRBV6-6|-|TRBJ1-5
TGTGCCAGCAGGTCGACAGGGGGAGGGCCCCAGCATTTT
CASRSTGGGPQHF
>TRBD2|TRBV5-1|-|TRBJ2-5
TGCACCAGCAGCCCCTCTGACGGGGGGGCCGTTAAGTACTTC
CTSSPSDGGAVKYF
>TRBD2|TRBV12-5|-|TRBJ2-1
TGTGCTAGTGGTTTGGGGGAGGGACTAGCGGGGGGGCCGGCTAATGAGCAGTTCTTC
CASGLGEGLAGGPANEQFF
>TRBD2|TRBV6-6|-|TRBJ2-3
TGTGCCAGCAGCGGGACTAGCGGTTACACAGATACGCAGTATTTT
CASSGTSGYTDTQYF
>-|TRBV5-6|-|TRBJ1-5
TGTGCCAGCAGCTCCCACAATCAGCCCCAGCATTTT
CASSSHNQPQHF
>TRBD1|TRBV5-5|-|TRBJ2-5
TGTGCCAGCAGAGAGACAGGGAACCAAGAGACCCAGTACTTC
CASRETGNQETQYF
>-|TRBV7-2|few|TRBJ2-7
TGTGCCAGCAGCTTAGCGGGTTTGGGGCGGCCCTACGAGCAGTACTTC
CASSLAGLGRPYEQYF
>-|TRBV6-5|-|TRBJ1-2
TGTGCCAGCAGTTACTCGGAGGGATACGGTGGCTACACCTTC
CASSYSEGYGGYTF
>-|TRBV27|once|TRBJ2-6
TGTGCCAGCAGGCGCCTCGCGAAACTCTCTGGGGCCAACGTCCTGACTTTC
CASRRLAKLSGANVLTF
>-|TRBV5-1|-|TRBJ2-1
TGCGCCAGCAGCTTCGACAGCTACACTGAGCAGTTCTTC
CASSFDSYTEQFF
>TRBD2|TRBV6-6|-|TRBJ2-3
TGTGCCAGCAGTTACCTTAGCGGGGGCACGCAGTATTTT
CASSYLSGGTQYF
>-|TRBV30|-|TRBJ1-1
TGTGCCTGGAGTGCCCCGTACAGGGAAGCTTTCTTT
CAWSAPYREAFF